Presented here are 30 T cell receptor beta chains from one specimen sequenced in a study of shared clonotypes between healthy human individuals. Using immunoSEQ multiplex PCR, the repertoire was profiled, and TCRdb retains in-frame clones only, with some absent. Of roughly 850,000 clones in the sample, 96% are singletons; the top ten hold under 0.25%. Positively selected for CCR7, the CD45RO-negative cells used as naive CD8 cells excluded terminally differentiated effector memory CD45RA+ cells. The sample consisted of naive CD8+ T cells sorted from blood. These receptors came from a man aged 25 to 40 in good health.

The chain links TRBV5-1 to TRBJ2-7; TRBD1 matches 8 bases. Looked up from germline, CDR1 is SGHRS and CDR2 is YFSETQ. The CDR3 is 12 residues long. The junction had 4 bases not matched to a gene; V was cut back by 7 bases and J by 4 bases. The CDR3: CASGQGGYEQYF. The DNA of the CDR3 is TGCGCCAGCGGACAGGGCGGGTACGAGCAGTACTTC.

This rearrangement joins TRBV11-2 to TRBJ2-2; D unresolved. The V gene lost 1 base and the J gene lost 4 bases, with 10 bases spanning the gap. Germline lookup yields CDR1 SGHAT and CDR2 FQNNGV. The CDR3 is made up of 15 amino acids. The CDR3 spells CASSLAMGITGELFF. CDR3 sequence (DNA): TGTGCCAGCAGCTTAGCGATGGGGATCACCGGGGAGCTGTTTTTT.

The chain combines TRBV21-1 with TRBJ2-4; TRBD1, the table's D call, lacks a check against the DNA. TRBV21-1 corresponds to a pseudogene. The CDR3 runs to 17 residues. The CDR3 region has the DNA TGTGCCAGCAGCAAAGCTCGAAAGAGGGGGCCCAAAAACATTCAGTACTTC. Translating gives CASSKARKRGPKNIQYF.

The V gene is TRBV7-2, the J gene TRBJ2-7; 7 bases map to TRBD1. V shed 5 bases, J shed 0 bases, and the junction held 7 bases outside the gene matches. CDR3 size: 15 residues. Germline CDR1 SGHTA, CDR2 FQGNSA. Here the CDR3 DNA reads TGTGCCAGCAGCCCCGGGACAGAAAGCTCCTACGAGCAGTACTTC. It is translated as CASSPGTESSYEQYF.

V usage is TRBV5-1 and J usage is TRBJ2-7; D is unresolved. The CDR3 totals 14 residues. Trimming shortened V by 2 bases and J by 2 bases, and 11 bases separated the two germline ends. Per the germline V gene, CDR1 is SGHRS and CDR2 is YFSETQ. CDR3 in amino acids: CASSFIGSTYEQYF. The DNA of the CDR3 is TGCGCCAGCAGCTTCATCGGATCGACCTACGAGCAGTACTTC.

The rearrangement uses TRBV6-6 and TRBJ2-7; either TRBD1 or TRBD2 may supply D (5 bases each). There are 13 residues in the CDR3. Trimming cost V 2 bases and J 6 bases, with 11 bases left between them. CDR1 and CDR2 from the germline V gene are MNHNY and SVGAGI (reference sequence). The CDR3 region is CASSYTPGGEQYF. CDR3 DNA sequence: TGTGCCAGCAGTTACACGCCTGGGGGCGAGCAGTACTTC.

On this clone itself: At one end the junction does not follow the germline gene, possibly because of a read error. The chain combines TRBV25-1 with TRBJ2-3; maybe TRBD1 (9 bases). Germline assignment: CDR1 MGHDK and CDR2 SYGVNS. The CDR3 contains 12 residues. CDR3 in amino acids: CASSAGGTGRDF. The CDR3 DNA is TGTGCCAGCAGTGCGGGAGGGACAGGGAGGGATTTT. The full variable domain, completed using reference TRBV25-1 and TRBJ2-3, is EADIYQTPRYLVIGTGKKITLECSQTMGHDKMYWYQQDPGMELHLIHYSYGVNSTEKGDLSSESTVSRIRTEHFPLTLESARPSHTSQYLCASSAGGTGRDFGPGTRLTVL.

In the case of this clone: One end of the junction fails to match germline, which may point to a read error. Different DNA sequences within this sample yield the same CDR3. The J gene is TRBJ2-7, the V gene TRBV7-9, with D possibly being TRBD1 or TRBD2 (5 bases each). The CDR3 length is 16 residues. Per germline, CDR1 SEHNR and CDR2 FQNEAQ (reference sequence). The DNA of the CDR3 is TGTGCCAGCAGCTTCGCCCTCGGCGGCCCCCGGGGCGAGCAGTACTTT. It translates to CASSFALGGPRGEQYF.

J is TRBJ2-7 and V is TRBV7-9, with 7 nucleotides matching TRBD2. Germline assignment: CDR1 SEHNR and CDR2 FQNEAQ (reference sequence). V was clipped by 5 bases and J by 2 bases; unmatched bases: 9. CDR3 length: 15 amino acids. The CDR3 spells CASSASRGVTYEQYF. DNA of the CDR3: TGTGCCAGCAGCGCCTCCCGGGGGGTAACCTACGAGCAGTACTTC.

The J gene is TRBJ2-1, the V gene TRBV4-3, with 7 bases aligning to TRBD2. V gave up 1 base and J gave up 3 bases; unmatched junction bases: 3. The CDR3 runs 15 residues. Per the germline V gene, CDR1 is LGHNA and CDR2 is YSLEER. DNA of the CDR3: TGCGCCAGCAGCCAAGGCGGGAGCCTCTACAATGAGCAGTTCTTC. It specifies CASSQGGSLYNEQFF.

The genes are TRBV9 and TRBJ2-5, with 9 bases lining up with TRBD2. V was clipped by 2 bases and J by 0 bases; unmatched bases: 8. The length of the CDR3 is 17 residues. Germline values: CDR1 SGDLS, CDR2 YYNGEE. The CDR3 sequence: CASSVLGLAQNQETQYF. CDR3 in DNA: TGTGCCAGCAGCGTCTTGGGACTAGCTCAGAACCAAGAGACCCAGTACTTC.

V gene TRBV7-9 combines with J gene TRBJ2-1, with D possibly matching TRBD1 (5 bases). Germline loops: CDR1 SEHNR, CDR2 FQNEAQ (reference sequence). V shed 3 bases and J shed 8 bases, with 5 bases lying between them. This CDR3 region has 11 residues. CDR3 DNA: TGTGCCAGCAGCTTCAGGGATGAGCAGTTCTTC. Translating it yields CASSFRDEQFF.

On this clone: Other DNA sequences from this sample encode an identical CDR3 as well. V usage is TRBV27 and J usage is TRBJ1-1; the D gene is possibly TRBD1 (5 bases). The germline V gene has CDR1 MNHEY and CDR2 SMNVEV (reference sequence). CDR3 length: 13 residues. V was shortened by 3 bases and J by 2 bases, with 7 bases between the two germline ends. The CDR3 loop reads CASSLQGNTEAFF. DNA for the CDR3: TGTGCCAGCAGTTTGCAGGGTAACACTGAAGCTTTCTTT.

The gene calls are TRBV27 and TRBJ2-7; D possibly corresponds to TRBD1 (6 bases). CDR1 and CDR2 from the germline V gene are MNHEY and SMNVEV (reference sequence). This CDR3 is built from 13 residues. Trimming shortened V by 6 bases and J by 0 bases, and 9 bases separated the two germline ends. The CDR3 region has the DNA TGTGCCAGCAGCAGGGGAAGCTCCTACGAGCAGTACTTC. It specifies CASSRGSSYEQYF.

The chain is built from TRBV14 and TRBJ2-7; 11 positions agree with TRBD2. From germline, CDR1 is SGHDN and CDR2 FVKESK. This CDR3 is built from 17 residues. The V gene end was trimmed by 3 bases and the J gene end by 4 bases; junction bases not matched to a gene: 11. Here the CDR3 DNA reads TGTGCCAGCAGCCACATGGGGCTAGCGGGAGGTTGGTACGAGCAGTACTTC. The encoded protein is CASSHMGLAGGWYEQYF.

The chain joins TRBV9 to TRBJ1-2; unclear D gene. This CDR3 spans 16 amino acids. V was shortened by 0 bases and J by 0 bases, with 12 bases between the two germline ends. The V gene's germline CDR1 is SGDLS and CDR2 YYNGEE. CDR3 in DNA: TGTGCCAGCAGCGTAGGAAAGGGTGAAGCTAACTATGGCTACACCTTC. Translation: CASSVGKGEANYGYTF. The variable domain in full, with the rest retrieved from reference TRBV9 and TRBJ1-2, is DSGVTQTPKHLITATGQRVTLRCSPRSGDLSVYWYQQSLDQGLQFLIQYYNGEERAKGNILERFSAQQFPDLHSELNLSSLELGDSALYFCASSVGKGEANYGYTFGSGTRLTVV.

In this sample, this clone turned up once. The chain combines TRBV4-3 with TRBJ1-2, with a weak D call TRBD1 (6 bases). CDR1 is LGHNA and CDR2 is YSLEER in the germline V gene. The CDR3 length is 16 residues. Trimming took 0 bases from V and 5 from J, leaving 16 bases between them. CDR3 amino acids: CASSQDVDRQKYGYTF. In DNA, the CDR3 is TGCGCCAGCAGCCAAGACGTGGACAGACAAAAATATGGCTACACCTTC.

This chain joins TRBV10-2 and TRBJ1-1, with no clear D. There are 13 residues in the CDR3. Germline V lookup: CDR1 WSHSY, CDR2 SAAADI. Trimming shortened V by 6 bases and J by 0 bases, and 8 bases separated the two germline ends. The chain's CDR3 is CASSAAMNTEAFF. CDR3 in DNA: TGCGCCAGCAGCGCAGCCATGAACACTGAAGCTTTCTTT.

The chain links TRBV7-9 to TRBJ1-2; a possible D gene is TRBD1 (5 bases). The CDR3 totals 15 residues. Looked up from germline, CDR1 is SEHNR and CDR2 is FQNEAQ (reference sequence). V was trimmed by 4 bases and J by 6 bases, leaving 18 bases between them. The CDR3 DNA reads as TGTGCCAGCAGCTGGGGGGGACGCTCGAAGGATGGCTACACCTTC. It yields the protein CASSWGGRSKDGYTF.

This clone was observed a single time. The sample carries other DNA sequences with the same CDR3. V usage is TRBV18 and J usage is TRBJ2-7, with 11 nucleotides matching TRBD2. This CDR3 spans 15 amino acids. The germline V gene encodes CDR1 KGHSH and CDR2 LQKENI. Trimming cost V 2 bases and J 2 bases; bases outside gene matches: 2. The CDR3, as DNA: TGTGCCAGCTCACCAACTAGCGGGAGCACCTACGAGCAGTACTTC. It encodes CASSPTSGSTYEQYF.

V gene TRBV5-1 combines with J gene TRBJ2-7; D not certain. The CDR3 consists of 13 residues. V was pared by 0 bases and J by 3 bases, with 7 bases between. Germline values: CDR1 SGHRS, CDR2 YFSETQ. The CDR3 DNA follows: TGCGCCAGCAGCTTGGGCGTCCTCTACGAGCAGTACTTC. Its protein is CASSLGVLYEQYF.

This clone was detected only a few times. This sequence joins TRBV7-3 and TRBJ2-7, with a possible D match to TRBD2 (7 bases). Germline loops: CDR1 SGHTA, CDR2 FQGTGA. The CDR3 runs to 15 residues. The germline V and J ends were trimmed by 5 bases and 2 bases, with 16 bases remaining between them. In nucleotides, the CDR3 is TGTGCCAGCAGCCTCACAGGGAGGGGGGCCTACGAGCAGTACTTC. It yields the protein CASSLTGRGAYEQYF.

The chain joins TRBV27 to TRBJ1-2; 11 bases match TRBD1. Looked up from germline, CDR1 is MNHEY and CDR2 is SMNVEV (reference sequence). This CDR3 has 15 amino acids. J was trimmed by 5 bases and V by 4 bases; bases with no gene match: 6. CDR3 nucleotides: TGTGCCAGCAGTTCGGGACAGGGGGACTATTATGGCTACACCTTC. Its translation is CASSSGQGDYYGYTF.

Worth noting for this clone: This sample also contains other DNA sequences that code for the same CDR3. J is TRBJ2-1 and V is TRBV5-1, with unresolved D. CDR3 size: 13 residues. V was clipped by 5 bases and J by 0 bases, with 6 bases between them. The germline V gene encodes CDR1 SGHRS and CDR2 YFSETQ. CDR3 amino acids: CASRPSSYNEQFF. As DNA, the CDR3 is TGCGCCAGCAGGCCATCCTCCTACAATGAGCAGTTCTTC. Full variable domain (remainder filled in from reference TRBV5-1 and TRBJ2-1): KAGVTQTPRYLIKTRGQQVTLSCSPISGHRSVSWYQQTPGQGLQFLFEYFSETQRNKGNFPGRFSGRQFSNSRSEMNVSTLELGDSALYLCASRPSSYNEQFFGPGTRLTVL.

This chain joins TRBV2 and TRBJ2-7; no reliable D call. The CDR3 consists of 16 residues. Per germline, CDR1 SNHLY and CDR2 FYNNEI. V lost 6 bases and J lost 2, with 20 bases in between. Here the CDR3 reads CASSVPRMGGAYEQYF. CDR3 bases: TGTGCCAGCAGCGTACCAAGGATGGGCGGTGCCTACGAGCAGTACTTC.

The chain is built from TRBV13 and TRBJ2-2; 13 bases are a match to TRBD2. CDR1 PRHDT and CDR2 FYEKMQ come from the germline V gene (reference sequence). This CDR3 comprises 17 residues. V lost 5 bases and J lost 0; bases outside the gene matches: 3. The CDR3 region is CASSLGLAGPNTGELFF. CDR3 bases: TGTGCCAGCAGCCTGGGACTAGCGGGACCGAACACCGGGGAGCTGTTTTTT.

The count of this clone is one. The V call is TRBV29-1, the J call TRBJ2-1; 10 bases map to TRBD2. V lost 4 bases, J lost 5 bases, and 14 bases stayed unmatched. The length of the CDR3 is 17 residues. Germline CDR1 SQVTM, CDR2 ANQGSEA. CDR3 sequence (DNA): TGCAGCGTTGTTCGGCTAGCGGGAGCAACTGACCACAATGAGCAGTTCTTC. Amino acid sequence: CSVVRLAGATDHNEQFF.

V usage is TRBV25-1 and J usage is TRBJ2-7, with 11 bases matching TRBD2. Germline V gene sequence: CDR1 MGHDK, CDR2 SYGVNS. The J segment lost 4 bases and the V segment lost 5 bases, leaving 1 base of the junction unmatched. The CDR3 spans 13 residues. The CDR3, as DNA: TGTGCCAGCAGTAGGACTAGCGGGTACGAGCAGTACTTC. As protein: CASSRTSGYEQYF.

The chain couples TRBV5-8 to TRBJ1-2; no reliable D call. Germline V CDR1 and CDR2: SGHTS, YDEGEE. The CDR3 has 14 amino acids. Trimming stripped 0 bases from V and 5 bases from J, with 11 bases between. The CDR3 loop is CASSLVQDWYGYTF. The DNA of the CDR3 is TGTGCCAGCAGCTTGGTCCAGGACTGGTATGGCTACACCTTC.

This CDR3 is CASSPSGLAGEQYF. DNA of the CDR3: TGTGCCAGCAGCCCCTCAGGACTAGCGGGCGAGCAGTACTTC. The genes are TRBV5-4 and TRBJ2-7; 11 nucleotides agree with TRBD2. The CDR3 totals 14 residues. V trimming: 4 bases; J trimming: 6 bases; junction bases outside the gene matches: 6. Germline CDR1 is SGHNT and CDR2 is YYREEE (reference sequence).